The 25 T cell receptor beta chains in this list originate from one sample, sequenced in a study of blood T cell repertoires in COVID-19 (TCRdb year 2020). Preparation of the library involved the immunoSEQ multiplex PCR assay. TCRdb re-hosts the immuneACCESS table, in-frame sequences only. Its copies lack some clones; in the studies checked, an unresolved V gene accounts for under half of them, and the cause for the rest is not known. The sample table contains about 83,000 clones; only one count was recorded for around 86% of them. About 7.8% of the sample is held by the ten biggest clonotypes. What was sequenced was peripheral blood. The source is a man in his forties or fifties with active COVID-19.

The V gene is TRBV28, the J gene TRBJ1-5; no clear D. V lost 5 bases and J 4 bases, leaving 6 bases between the germline ends. Germline V gives CDR1 MDHEN, CDR2 SYDVKM. The CDR3 has 12 residues. CDR3 sequence reads: CASSNTNQPQHF. CDR3 DNA sequence: TGTGCCAGCAGTAACACGAATCAGCCCCAGCATTTT.

The chain is built from TRBV6-2 or TRBV6-3 and TRBJ2-4; 9 nucleotides align to TRBD1. The CDR3 is made up of 15 amino acids. The germline V gene has CDR1 MNHEY and CDR2 SVGEGT. V shed 4 bases and J 5 bases; nucleotides not matched to a gene: 6. In DNA form, the CDR3 reads TGTGCCAGCAGTTCCAACCGGGACAGGGAAAACATTCAGTACTTC. Protein sequence: CASSSNRDRENIQYF.

This sequence joins TRBV19 and TRBJ1-1; D uncertain. Germline loops: CDR1 LNHDA, CDR2 SQIVND (reference sequence). The CDR3 is 12 amino acids. V shed 6 bases and J shed 0 bases, with 5 bases lying between them. The CDR3 DNA reads as TGTGCCAGTAGACACATGAACACTGAAGCTTTCTTT. It specifies CASRHMNTEAFF.

The rearrangement joins TRBV5-1 to TRBJ1-1; the match to TRBD1 covers 9 bases. Germline V gene sequence: CDR1 SGHRS, CDR2 YFSETQ. This CDR3 region has 14 residues. J lost 4 bases, V lost 4 bases, and 5 bases had no gene match. The CDR3 sequence: CASSAGTGSTEAFF. In DNA, the CDR3 is TGCGCCAGCAGCGCCGGGACAGGGAGCACTGAAGCTTTCTTT.

In its sample, this clone was seen once. The chain joins TRBV9 to TRBJ2-1; 7 nucleotides align to TRBD2. This CDR3 is 15 amino acids long. V lost 1 base to trimming and J lost 1 base; unmatched junction nucleotides: 2. Germline CDR1 reads SGDLS; CDR2 reads YYNGEE. The CDR3, as DNA: TGTGCCAGCAGCGTACTAGCGGATTCCTACAATGAGCAGTTCTTC. It codes for CASSVLADSYNEQFF.

The chain uses TRBV2 and TRBJ2-3; 7 positions match TRBD2. CDR3 length: 15 amino acids. V lost 6 bases, J lost 0 bases, and 6 bases stayed unmatched. Germline V gene lookup returns CDR1 SNHLY and CDR2 FYNNEI. The CDR3 nucleotides are TGTGCCAGCAGGTCGAGCGGGATGAGCACAGATACGCAGTATTTT. As protein: CASRSSGMSTDTQYF.

The rearrangement links TRBV27 to TRBJ2-3, with 8 bases fitting TRBD2. Germline lookup yields CDR1 MNHEY and CDR2 SMNVEV (reference sequence). The CDR3 totals 15 residues. V was clipped by 8 bases and J by 4 bases; unmatched bases: 11. CDR3 nucleotide sequence: TGTGCCAGCGCCTTAAGCGGGAGAATCTCAGATACGCAGTATTTT. Translation gives CASALSGRISDTQYF.

This clone was observed once. The gene calls are TRBV7-3 and TRBJ2-7, with 12 bases identical to TRBD2. The CDR3 contains 15 residues. The trim removed 5 bases at V and 2 bases at J, leaving 4 bases unmatched. Germline V gives CDR1 SGHTA, CDR2 FQGTGA. CDR3 sequence reads: CASSPGLAGTYEQYF. The CDR3 DNA follows: TGTGCCAGCAGCCCGGGACTAGCGGGCACCTACGAGCAGTACTTC.

The J gene is TRBJ2-3, the V gene TRBV9; 10 nucleotides line up with TRBD2. CDR1 is SGDLS and CDR2 is YYNGEE in the germline V gene. The trim removed 0 bases at V and 7 bases at J, leaving 5 bases unmatched. The CDR3 runs 15 residues. As DNA, the CDR3 is TGTGCCAGCAGCGTAGTACTAGCGGGACAGCATACGCAGTATTTT. Translated: CASSVVLAGQHTQYF.

This clone was found a few times. Other DNA variants within this sample encode the same CDR3. This chain connects TRBV18 to TRBJ2-7; D might be TRBD2 (6 bases). The CDR3 consists of 14 residues. Trimming removed 3 bases at V and 4 bases at J, with 13 bases between. The germline V gene encodes CDR1 KGHSH and CDR2 LQKENI. The CDR3, as DNA: TGTGCCAGCTCACCCGGACGGGGGAAATACGAGCAGTACTTC. This sequence encodes CASSPGRGKYEQYF.

This chain links TRBV29-1 with TRBJ2-3, with 10 bases aligning to TRBD2. V was clipped by 0 bases and J by 4 bases; unmatched bases: 4. Germline CDR1 reads SQVTM; CDR2 reads ANQGSEA. The CDR3 is made up of 15 amino acids. CDR3 nucleotide sequence: TGCAGCGTTGAAGAGAGGCTAGCGGGGGCAGATACGCAGTATTTT. It codes for CSVEERLAGADTQYF.

V is TRBV6-1 and J is TRBJ1-4; D is possibly TRBD1 (6 bases). The CDR3 is 16 residues long. With 0 bases removed from V and 5 bases from J, the gap between germline ends came to 13 bases. The germline gives CDR1 MNHNS, CDR2 SASEGT. The CDR3 DNA follows: TGTGCCAGCAGTGAAGCGCTGGGGACACCGAATGAAAAACTGTTTTTT. Translated, it gives CASSEALGTPNEKLFF.

This sequence joins TRBV5-1 and TRBJ1-6; tentative D call: TRBD1 (5 bases). V was shortened by 0 bases and J by 9 bases, with 13 bases between the two germline ends. The CDR3 is made up of 15 amino acids. In germline, CDR1 is SGHRS, CDR2 YFSETQ. The DNA for the CDR3 is TGCGCCAGCAGCTTGGAGGCGGGGGGTGGTTCACCCCTCCACTTT. Translating it yields CASSLEAGGGSPLHF.

The chain has TRBV9 and TRBJ2-3, with 8 nucleotides matching TRBD1. Germline V lookup: CDR1 SGDLS, CDR2 YYNGEE. The trim removed 4 bases at V and 7 bases at J, leaving 17 bases unmatched. The CDR3 has 17 residues. The CDR3, as DNA: TGTGCCAGCAGCTTATCCGCCGGACAGGGACTTCTTAATACGCAGTATTTT. Its translation: CASSLSAGQGLLNTQYF.

The chain has TRBV5-8 and TRBJ2-7, with D uncertain. CDR3 length equals 14 residues. Trimming pared 0 bases from V and 3 bases from J, leaving 10 bases between. Germline CDR1 and CDR2: SGHTS and YDEGEE. The DNA of the CDR3 is TGTGCCAGCAGCTTGGGAAGTGTAGACTACGAGCAGTACTTC. Amino acid sequence: CASSLGSVDYEQYF.

The chain uses TRBV28 and TRBJ1-1, with D uncertain. The V and J ends lost 6 bases and 6 bases respectively, with 20 bases between them. Germline CDR1 reads MDHEN; CDR2 reads SYDVKM. This CDR3 contains 15 residues. In DNA form, the CDR3 reads TGTGCCAGCAGCTCGTGGGGAGGGAGAAGTGCTGAAGCTTTCTTT. This gives the protein CASSSWGGRSAEAFF.

V usage is TRBV24-1 and J usage is TRBJ1-1, with a possible D match to TRBD1 (5 bases). V was clipped by 7 bases and J by 3 bases, with 8 bases between them. This CDR3 is 12 amino acids long. CDR1 and CDR2 (germline): KGHDR, SFDVKD. In DNA form, the CDR3 reads TGTGCCACCAGAGGCAGGGACACTGAAGCTTTCTTT. Translated: CATRGRDTEAFF.

In this sample, this clone turned up once. This rearrangement joins TRBV6-5 to TRBJ2-5, with D possibly being TRBD1 (8 bases). Trimming took 5 bases from V and 5 from J, leaving 18 bases between them. The CDR3 has 15 amino acids. Germline CDR1 MNHEY, CDR2 SVGAGI. The CDR3 region is CASSTQGAAGETQYF. For the CDR3, the DNA is TGTGCCAGCAGTACGCAGGGGGCAGCGGGGGAGACCCAGTACTTC.

The chain employs TRBV7-2 and TRBJ2-7, with 7 bases aligning to TRBD2. In germline, CDR1 is SGHTA, CDR2 FQGNSA. This CDR3 region has 13 residues. The J segment lost 3 bases and the V segment lost 5 bases, leaving 4 bases of the junction unmatched. The CDR3 here is CASSRAGFYEQYF. CDR3 sequence (DNA): TGTGCCAGCAGCAGAGCGGGGTTCTACGAGCAGTACTTC.

The chain has TRBV6-5 and TRBJ2-7; D possibly corresponds to TRBD1 (6 bases). V lost 6 bases to trimming and J lost 1 base, with 10 bases between them. Looked up from germline, CDR1 is MNHEY and CDR2 is SVGAGI. CDR3 size: 13 residues. CDR3 in amino acids: CASRWGPSYEQYF. CDR3 in DNA: TGTGCCAGCAGGTGGGGGCCGTCCTACGAGCAGTACTTC.

V usage is TRBV2 and J usage is TRBJ2-2, with TRBD1 matching 7 bases. J gave up 0 bases and V 4 bases, and 2 bases lay outside the gene matches. The germline V gene encodes CDR1 SNHLY and CDR2 FYNNEI. The CDR3 has 15 amino acids. CDR3 protein: CASSGDRPNTGELFF. CDR3 nucleotide sequence: TGTGCCAGCAGTGGGGACAGACCGAACACCGGGGAGCTGTTTTTT. Variable domain in full (rest from reference TRBV2 and TRBJ2-2): EPEVTQTPSHQVTQMGQEVILRCVPISNHLYFYWYRQILGQKVEFLVSFYNNEISEKSEIFDDQFSVERPDGSNFTLKIRSTKLEDSAMYFCASSGDRPNTGELFFGEGSRLTVL.

The CDR3 sequence: CASSSSGGPYGYTF. The CDR3 nucleotides are TGTGCCAGCAGCTCCTCAGGGGGCCCGTATGGCTACACCTTC. This chain uses TRBV7-3 with TRBJ1-2, with 8 bases lining up with TRBD1. V dropped 4 bases and J dropped 5; count of bases not matched to a gene: 6. CDR1 SGHTA and CDR2 FQGTGA come from the germline V gene. The CDR3 totals 14 residues.

This chain joins TRBV7-8 and TRBJ1-6; possibly TRBD1 for D (5 bases). Between the trimmed V and J ends, which lost 4 bases and 7 bases, there was a span of 17 bases. There are 16 residues in the CDR3. Germline CDR1 is SGHVS and CDR2 is FQNEAQ. The CDR3 DNA reads TGTGCCAGCAGCTCCCTAAGGGGCCATCAGAATTCACCCCTCCACTTT. Protein product: CASSSLRGHQNSPLHF.

This chain links TRBV6-5 with TRBJ1-1; 8 bases line up with TRBD1. With 6 bases clipped from V and 1 base from J, the junction kept 1 base outside the gene matches. Germline values: CDR1 MNHEY, CDR2 SVGAGI. The CDR3 is made up of 13 amino acids. The CDR3 region is CASRTGANTEAFF. CDR3 DNA: TGTGCCAGCAGGACAGGGGCGAACACTGAAGCTTTCTTT.

This clone occurred once. This chain joins TRBV5-1 and TRBJ2-1, with TRBD2 matching over 14 bases. With V trimmed by 4 bases and J by 4 bases, 7 bases remained unmatched. CDR3 length equals 17 residues. Germline CDR1 is SGHRS and CDR2 is YFSETQ. The CDR3 sequence: CASSTGLAGGLYNEQFF. The CDR3, as DNA: TGCGCCAGCAGCACCGGACTAGCGGGAGGTCTTTACAATGAGCAGTTCTTC.